This T cell receptor (beta chain) was recovered during a study of T cells in Graves' hyperthyroidism and ophthalmopathy. Study-level points and caveats: Stable hyperthyroidism was told apart from ophthalmopathy by a model built on 13 V-J features.

The germline CDR1 and CDR2 sequences are SGHRS and YFSETQ. Between the trimmed V and J ends, which lost 0 bases and 1 base, there was a span of 7 bases. This CDR3 has 14 amino acids. TCR beta CDR3 region amplification was performed from RNA transcripts. An initial round of RT-PCR targeting the TCR CDR3 relied on the HTBI primer set. Using its own MiXCR run on the multiplex PCR reads, TCRdb lists one record per CDR3 protein. The sample carries approximately 490,000 distinct CDR3 sequences, 22% recorded once. Individuals with ophthalmopathy presented a Clinical Activity Score of at least 3, a NOSPECS grade of at least 4 and a duration under 3 months. PBMCs were collected from an approximately 10 ml volume of fresh peripheral blood. Details on this clonotype: What it binds is unknown.

Sequences were obtained from blood. The genes are TRBV5-1 and TRBJ1-2; no definite D call. The receptor comes from a woman aged 70-85 years with Graves' ophthalmopathy. The CDR3 region has the DNA TGCGCCAGCAGCTTGGAAGACAATAACTATGGCTACACCTTC. It codes for CASSLEDNNYGYTF.